What follows are 31 T cell receptor beta chains derived from one specimen sequenced in a study of regulatory T cells in long-lasting Graves disease. Both iRepertoire HTBI primers and Arm-PCR of CDR3 regions were used to build the TCR beta libraries. One entry per CDR3 protein results from TCRdb running MiXCR on the multiplex PCR reads. Of around 250,000 distinct CDR3 sequences in the sample, around 19% were seen once. As to time point: newly diagnosed GD, antithyroid drugs for less than 3 months. RNA extracted from PBMCs served as the sequencing template. Sequencing was performed on peripheral blood mononuclear cells (PBMCs), taken at new diagnosis, from a patient treated with antithyroid drugs. The receptors were gathered from a female donor with Graves disease.

This clonotype was counted many times. The chain employs TRBV7-9 and TRBJ2-2; no clear D gene. Germline V gene lookup returns CDR1 SEHNR and CDR2 FQNEAQ (reference sequence). This CDR3 is 14 amino acids long. V gave up 5 bases and J gave up 2 bases, with 9 bases separating them. CDR3: CASSGGANTGELFF. The CDR3 DNA reads as TGTGCCAGCAGCGGCGGCGCAAACACCGGGGAGCTGTTTTTT.

This clonotype was detected only a few times. The chain recombines TRBV3-1 with TRBJ2-1; D may be TRBD1 or TRBD2 (5 bases each). Looked up from germline, CDR1 is LGHDT and CDR2 is YNNKEL (reference sequence). The CDR3 is 13 amino acids. V lost 5 bases to trimming and J lost 8 bases, with 13 bases between them. The CDR3 DNA sequence: TGTGCCAGCAGCGGGGGTCTAGCCGATGAGCAGTTCTTC. It codes for CASSGGLADEQFF.

At least ten counts were recorded for this clonotype. This rearrangement joins TRBV7-2 to TRBJ2-1; D gene unclear. Trimming took off 3 bases at V and 3 bases at J, with 6 bases between the two ends. Germline V gene data show CDR1 as SGHTA and CDR2 as FQGNSA. This CDR3 is built from 13 residues. The CDR3 loop reads CASSLWDYNEQFF. CDR3 coding DNA: TGTGCCAGCAGCTTGTGGGACTACAATGAGCAGTTCTTC.

Ten or more counts support this clonotype. V is TRBV9 and J is TRBJ1-1; tentative D call: TRBD1 (6 bases). The CDR3 totals 13 residues. Trimming stripped 0 bases from V and 7 bases from J, with 10 bases between. Germline CDR1 is SGDLS and CDR2 is YYNGEE. The CDR3 DNA reads as TGTGCCAGCAGCGTAGAGGGGGTGGATGAAGCTTTCTTT. Its translation is CASSVEGVDEAFF.

This clonotype was picked up many times. The V gene is TRBV5-4, the J gene TRBJ2-7, with 10 bases lining up with TRBD1. Looked up from germline, CDR1 is SGHNT and CDR2 is YYREEE (reference sequence). The CDR3 is 15 amino acids. V lost 6 bases, J lost 2 bases, and 8 bases stayed unmatched. The CDR3 is CASTVGQGVAYEQYF. Written as DNA, the CDR3 is TGTGCCAGCACCGTCGGACAGGGGGTAGCCTACGAGCAGTACTTC.

This clonotype was seen many times. The J gene is TRBJ1-1, the V gene TRBV28; no clear D gene. There are 15 residues in the CDR3. Trimming removed 2 bases at V and 3 bases at J, with 13 bases between. The germline gives CDR1 MDHEN, CDR2 SYDVKM. CDR3 sequence (DNA): TGTGCCAGCAGTTTACAGGATGGAGGCTACACTGAAGCTTTCTTT. It encodes CASSLQDGGYTEAFF.

This chain joins TRBV20-1 and TRBJ2-1; D uncertain. Germline loops: CDR1 DFQATT, CDR2 SNEGSKA (reference sequence). V was clipped by 0 bases and J by 1 base, with 10 bases between them. This CDR3 spans 15 amino acids. The CDR3 region has the DNA TGCAGTGCTAGAGATCCCGCAGGATCCTACAATGAGCAGTTCTTC. This gives the protein CSARDPAGSYNEQFF.

With regard to this clonotype: One base separates it from a far larger clone, so it is likely a read error. This chain connects TRBV7-2 to TRBJ2-7; no definite D call. The DNA end favors TRBJ2-3, so the J call may be wrong. The CDR3 totals 14 residues. Germline V CDR1 and CDR2: SGHTA, FQGNSA. The CDR3 spells CASSLGVRADTQYF. The CDR3 DNA reads TGTGCCAGCAGCTTAGGCGTACGAGCAGATACGCAGTATTTT.

This clonotype came up a few times. The genes are TRBV7-3 and TRBJ2-1, with 7 bases that match TRBD2. Trimming cost V 3 bases and J 7 bases; bases outside gene matches: 9. CDR3 length: 15 residues. Per germline, CDR1 SGHTA and CDR2 FQGTGA. The CDR3 spells CASSFSGDYPNEQFF. As DNA, the CDR3 is TGTGCCAGCAGCTTTTCTGGGGACTATCCTAATGAGCAGTTCTTC. Full variable domain (missing parts from reference TRBV7-3 and TRBJ2-1): GAGVSQTPSNKVTEKGKYVELRCDPISGHTALYWYRQSLGQGPEFLIYFQGTGAADDSGLPNDRFFAVRPEGSVSTLKIQRTERGDSAVYLCASSFSGDYPNEQFFGPGTRLTVL.

This clonotype was found a few times. The V gene is TRBV20-1, the J gene TRBJ2-5; D tentatively reads TRBD1 or TRBD2 (5 bases each). CDR1 and CDR2 (germline): DFQATT, SNEGSKA (reference sequence). The V and J ends lost 6 bases and 2 bases respectively, with 16 bases between them. The CDR3 totals 14 residues. CDR3 bases: TGCAGTGCACAAGACCGGGGCCGTCAAGAGACCCAGTACTTC. The encoded protein is CSAQDRGRQETQYF.

This rearrangement joins TRBV9 to TRBJ2-1; 11 bases are a match to TRBD2. J gave up 9 bases and V 3 bases, and 11 bases lay outside the gene matches. Germline-derived CDR1 and CDR2 are SGDLS and YYNGEE. This CDR3 comprises 16 residues. The CDR3 coding sequence is TGTGCCAGCAGCGACCTCAGGGCTAGCGGGAGGTTTGAGCAGTTCTTC. Translated: CASSDLRASGRFEQFF.

This clonotype has a count of ten or more. V is TRBV18 and J is TRBJ1-1; 8 nucleotides align to TRBD1. This CDR3 is 13 amino acids long. Germline V lookup: CDR1 KGHSH, CDR2 LQKENI. V trimming: 5 bases; J trimming: 5 bases; junction bases outside the gene matches: 4. The DNA for the CDR3 is TGTGCCAGCTCAGCAGGACAGGGAACTGAAGCTTTCTTT. It is translated as CASSAGQGTEAFF.

This clonotype was observed many times. This chain uses TRBV29-1 with TRBJ2-1; TRBD2 matches 10 bases. V lost 6 bases, J lost 8 bases, and 10 bases stayed unmatched. This CDR3 comprises 14 residues. Germline V gene lookup returns CDR1 SQVTM and CDR2 ANQGSEA. CDR3 region: CSVVTSGRGYEQFF. CDR3 DNA: TGCAGCGTGGTGACTAGCGGGCGAGGGTATGAGCAGTTCTTC.

Many counts were recorded for this clonotype. V usage is TRBV3-1 and J usage is TRBJ1-1, with TRBD1 matching 10 bases. V was pared by 4 bases and J by 6 bases, with 8 bases of the junction left unmatched. The CDR3 extends over 15 amino acids. Germline CDR1 reads LGHDT; CDR2 reads YNNKEL (reference sequence). This CDR3 reads CASSRSGQGWAEAFF. CDR3 DNA: TGTGCCAGCAGCCGCTCGGGACAGGGGTGGGCTGAAGCTTTCTTT.

This clonotype was seen ten or more times. This rearrangement joins TRBV11-2 to TRBJ2-1; D might be TRBD2 (6 bases). Germline-derived CDR1 and CDR2 are SGHAT and FQNNGV. Trimming removed 5 bases at V and 0 bases at J, with 14 bases between. The CDR3 is 16 amino acids. CDR3 region: CASSARETHSYNEQFF. In DNA, the CDR3 is TGTGCCAGCAGCGCACGGGAGACCCACTCCTACAATGAGCAGTTCTTC.

This clonotype was seen repeatedly, ten times or more. The chain recombines TRBV30 with TRBJ2-2; 8 bases line up with TRBD2. CDR3 length: 14 amino acids. The junction had 8 bases not matched to a gene; V was cut back by 4 bases and J by 7 bases. Germline assignment: CDR1 GTSNPN and CDR2 SVGIG (reference sequence). The CDR3: CAWIGGLGVGELFF. Here the CDR3 DNA reads TGTGCCTGGATTGGGGGACTAGGGGTCGGGGAGCTGTTTTTT.

V gene TRBV4-2 combines with J gene TRBJ2-3; 7 bases fit TRBD2. The CDR3 has 13 residues. The J segment lost 0 bases and the V segment lost 7 bases, leaving 1 base of the junction unmatched. CDR1 LGHNA and CDR2 YNFKEQ come from the germline V gene. CDR3 nucleotide sequence: TGTGCCAGCAATAGCGGGAGCACAGATACGCAGTATTTT. Translation gives CASNSGSTDTQYF.

This clonotype was counted at least ten times. This chain uses TRBV28 with TRBJ1-2; D remains unclear. Germline V CDR1 and CDR2: MDHEN, SYDVKM. CDR3 length: 13 amino acids. V shed 8 bases and J shed 4 bases, with 14 bases lying between them. CDR3 DNA sequence: TGTGCCAGCTACCGGTCGGGTACCTATGGCTACACCTTC. It encodes CASYRSGTYGYTF.

This clonotype was observed at least ten times. The chain combines TRBV2 with TRBJ2-3; TRBD2 aligns across 13 bases. The CDR3 contains 17 residues. Germline assignment: CDR1 SNHLY and CDR2 FYNNEI. J was trimmed by 0 bases and V by 10 bases; bases with no gene match: 10. The CDR3 DNA is TGTGCCACCCAGAGGGGGACTAGCGGGATAAGCACAGATACGCAGTATTTT. This translates into CATQRGTSGISTDTQYF.

The sample holds many counts of this clonotype. This chain links TRBV28 with TRBJ1-2, with D maybe TRBD1 (6 bases). CDR1 is MDHEN, CDR2 SYDVKM, per germline. The CDR3 contains 12 residues. V gave up 10 bases and J gave up 1 base, with 10 bases separating them. CDR3 residues: CATRQVNYGYTF. The CDR3 DNA is TGTGCCACCAGACAGGTTAACTATGGCTACACCTTC.

This clonotype has ten or more counts. The chain links TRBV6-5 to TRBJ2-3; D call uncertain. The CDR3 contains 11 residues. Trimming shortened V by 4 bases and J by 5 bases, and 4 bases separated the two germline ends. Germline V gives CDR1 MNHEY, CDR2 SVGAGI. CDR3 residues: CASSSGDTQYF. Here the CDR3 DNA reads TGTGCCAGCAGTTCCGGAGATACGCAGTATTTT.

This clonotype was picked up many times. This sequence joins TRBV20-1 and TRBJ2-3; 11 bases match TRBD2. Germline V lookup: CDR1 DFQATT, CDR2 SNEGSKA (reference sequence). The V gene end was trimmed by 4 bases and the J gene end by 0 bases; junction bases not matched to a gene: 12. The length of the CDR3 is 18 residues. CDR3 region: CSANPLAGGSDSTDTQYF. The CDR3 nucleotides read TGCAGTGCTAATCCGCTAGCGGGAGGTTCCGATAGCACAGATACGCAGTATTTT.

This clonotype was picked up a small number of times. One end of the junction varies from germline; a read error may be responsible. The chain links TRBV20-1 to TRBJ2-3, with 12 positions matching TRBD2. The V gene's germline CDR1 is DFQATT and CDR2 SNEGSKA (reference sequence). This CDR3 has 15 amino acids. CDR3 loop: CSASHRLAGADTQSF. The DNA of the CDR3 is TGCAGTGCTAGCCACCGACTAGCGGGAGCGGATACGCAGTCTTTT.

This clonotype was found many times. The chain carries TRBV3-1 and TRBJ2-3; no firm D call. Germline V gives CDR1 LGHDT, CDR2 YNNKEL (reference sequence). The CDR3 has 11 amino acids. The germline V and J ends were trimmed by 2 bases and 7 bases, with 4 bases remaining between them. This CDR3 is CASSQSNTQYF. CDR3 sequence (DNA): TGTGCCAGCAGCCAATCCAATACGCAGTATTTT.

This clonotype was detected many times. V usage is TRBV7-9 and J usage is TRBJ2-1, with a tentative D call TRBD2 (6 bases). V lost 3 bases and J lost 10, with 22 bases in between. The germline gives CDR1 SEHNR, CDR2 FQNEAQ (reference sequence). The CDR3 contains 16 residues. CDR3 region: CASSFGSSGVGREQFF. The CDR3 nucleotides read TGTGCCAGCAGCTTTGGCTCATCGGGAGTGGGACGGGAGCAGTTCTTC. Combining the CDR3 with reference TRBV7-9 and TRBJ2-1 gives the whole variable domain DTGVSQNPRHKITKRGQNVTFRCDPISEHNRLYWYRQTLGQGPEFLTYFQNEAQLEKSRLLSDRFSAERPKGSFSTLEIQRTEQGDSAMYLCASSFGSSGVGREQFFGPGTRLTVL.

CDR3 sequence reads: CASSTRGAGSAEAFF. The CDR3 DNA reads as TGTGCCAGCAGCACCAGAGGAGCAGGGAGTGCTGAAGCTTTCTTT. The rearrangement links TRBV6-1 to TRBJ1-1; a weak D match, TRBD1 (5 bases). Trimming cost V 6 bases and J 6 bases, with 20 bases left between them. This CDR3 has 15 amino acids. Germline V gene lookup returns CDR1 MNHNS and CDR2 SASEGT.

At least ten counts were recorded for this clonotype. The chain has TRBV5-5 and TRBJ2-3; TRBD1 matches at 11 bases. The CDR3 has 16 residues. In germline, CDR1 is SGHKS, CDR2 YYEKEE (reference sequence). Trimming at V came to 5 bases and at J to 3 bases, leaving 8 bases not matched to a gene. The chain's CDR3 is CASRGGQGAWTDTQYF. CDR3 in DNA: TGTGCCAGCAGGGGAGGACAGGGGGCGTGGACAGATACGCAGTATTTT.

This clonotype was seen many times. The chain combines TRBV2 with TRBJ2-1; D remains unclear. Germline loops: CDR1 SNHLY, CDR2 FYNNEI. The CDR3 runs 13 residues. The V end was cut by 7 bases, the J end by 9 bases, with 16 bases between. The CDR3 DNA sequence: TGTGCCAGCAAGCAGGATAGATCGAGTGAGCAGTTCTTC. Translation: CASKQDRSSEQFF. Based on the CDR3 plus reference TRBV2 and TRBJ2-1, the full variable domain is EPEVTQTPSHQVTQMGQEVILRCVPISNHLYFYWYRQILGQKVEFLVSFYNNEISEKSEIFDDQFSVERPDGSNFTLKIRSTKLEDSAMYFCASKQDRSSEQFFGPGTRLTVL.

This clonotype occurred many times. The chain is built from TRBV12-3 or TRBV12-4 and TRBJ2-7; 9 nucleotides match TRBD2. Losses at the gene ends were 3 bases for V and 2 bases for J; bases not matched to a gene: 5. The CDR3 consists of 15 residues. The CDR3 region is CASSLRGGMAYEQYF. CDR3 in DNA: TGTGCCAGCAGTTTGCGGGGGGGAATGGCCTACGAGCAGTACTTC.

This clonotype was recorded many times. The rearrangement links TRBV28 to TRBJ1-4; weak D call: TRBD1 (5 bases). This CDR3 comprises 16 residues. Germline V lookup: CDR1 MDHEN, CDR2 SYDVKM. The ends were cut back, 5 bases at V and 3 bases at J, with 16 bases in the middle. CDR3 loop: CASSPGGGVANEKLFF. The CDR3 coding sequence is TGTGCCAGCAGTCCCGGCGGAGGGGTGGCTAATGAAAAACTGTTTTTT.

At least ten counts were recorded for this clonotype. The rearrangement uses TRBV9 and TRBJ1-1; maybe TRBD1 (5 bases). CDR1 is SGDLS, CDR2 YYNGEE, per germline. Trimming cost V 3 bases and J 5 bases, with 14 bases left between them. This CDR3 is built from 14 residues. CDR3 DNA sequence: TGTGCCAGCAGCGCTCAGGGATTGGCTACTGAAGCTTTCTTT. This sequence encodes CASSAQGLATEAFF.